This T cell receptor beta chain was profiled in a study of T cells after somatic rescue of genetic block. This CDR3 has 13 amino acids. Germline values: CDR1 LNHDA, CDR2 SQIVND (reference sequence). Trimming removed 5 bases at V and 1 base at J, with 7 bases between. The assay was immunoSEQ multiplex PCR, and TCRdb's table has in-frame clones only and misses some. The sample includes 65,000 to 70,000 clones, approximately 90% of them seen just once. This rearrangement joins TRBV19 to TRBJ2-3; D ambiguous. Material for sequencing was peripheral blood mononuclear cells (PBMCs). The sequence was collected from a man in his forties. CDR3 sequence (DNA): TGTGCCAGTAGTGACTGGGGCACAGATACGCAGTATTTT. It specifies CASSDWGTDTQYF.